This T cell receptor beta chain was retrieved from a study of cytomegalovirus exposure and HLA in healthy donors. Notes on the study in general: 16,951 TCR beta sequences were associated with HLA alleles at 0.05 false discovery rate in a later analysis. Roughly uniform depth of sequencing across donors was assumed in presence/absence analyses. Across donors, most TCRs were seen rarely, yet some public ones were widespread. It was reported that TCR beta sequences correctly inferred the HLA-A and HLA-B alleles for most subjects.

The CDR3 runs to 15 residues. The junction had 8 bases not matched to a gene; V was cut back by 4 bases and J by 4 bases. From germline, CDR1 is MNHNS and CDR2 SASEGT. Details on this clone: Its antigen remains unidentified.

In the PCR, 60 Vbeta and 13 Jbeta primers were used. Profiled with immunoSEQ multiplex PCR; TCRdb holds only in-frame clones, not every one. The sample contains some 130,000 clones, 60% to 75% of which appear only once. The material sequenced was PBMCs. The rearrangement joins TRBV6-1 to TRBJ2-3; 7 bases fit TRBD2. The receptor's source is a man between 25 and 39 years old in good health and CMV-seronegative. CDR3 nucleotide sequence: TGTGCCAGCAGTGTTCCTCTAGCGGTTTCAGATACGCAGTATTTT. Residues: CASSVPLAVSDTQYF.